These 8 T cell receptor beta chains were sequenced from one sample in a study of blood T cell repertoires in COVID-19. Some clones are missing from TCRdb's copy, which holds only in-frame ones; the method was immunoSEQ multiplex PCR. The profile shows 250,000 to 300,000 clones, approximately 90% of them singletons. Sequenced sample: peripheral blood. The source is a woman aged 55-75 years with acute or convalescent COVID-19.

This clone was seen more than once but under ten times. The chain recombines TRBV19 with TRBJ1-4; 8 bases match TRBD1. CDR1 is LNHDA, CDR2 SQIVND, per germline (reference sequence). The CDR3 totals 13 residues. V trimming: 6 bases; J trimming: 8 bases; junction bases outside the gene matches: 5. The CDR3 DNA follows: TGTGCCAGTAGCCAGGGGGCCGGAGAAAAACTGTTTTTT. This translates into CASSQGAGEKLFF.

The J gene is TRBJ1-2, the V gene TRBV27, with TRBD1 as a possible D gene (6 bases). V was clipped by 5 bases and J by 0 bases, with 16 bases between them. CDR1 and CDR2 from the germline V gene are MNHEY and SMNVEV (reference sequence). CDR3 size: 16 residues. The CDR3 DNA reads TGTGCCAGCAGTCCACTAACAGGGACCTCTAACTATGGCTACACCTTC. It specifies CASSPLTGTSNYGYTF.

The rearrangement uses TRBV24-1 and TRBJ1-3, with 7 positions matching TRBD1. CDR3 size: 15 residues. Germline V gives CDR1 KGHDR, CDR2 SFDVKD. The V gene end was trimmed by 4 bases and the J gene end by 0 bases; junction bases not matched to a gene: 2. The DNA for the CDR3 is TGTGCCACCAGTGACCCAGGGGGCTCTGGAAACACCATATATTTT. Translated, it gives CATSDPGGSGNTIYF.

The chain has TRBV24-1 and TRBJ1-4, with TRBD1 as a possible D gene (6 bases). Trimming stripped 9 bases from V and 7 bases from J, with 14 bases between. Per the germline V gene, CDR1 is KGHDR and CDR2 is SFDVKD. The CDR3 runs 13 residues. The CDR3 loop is CATAGELGEKLFF. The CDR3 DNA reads TGTGCCACCGCAGGGGAGCTCGGTGAAAAACTGTTTTTT.

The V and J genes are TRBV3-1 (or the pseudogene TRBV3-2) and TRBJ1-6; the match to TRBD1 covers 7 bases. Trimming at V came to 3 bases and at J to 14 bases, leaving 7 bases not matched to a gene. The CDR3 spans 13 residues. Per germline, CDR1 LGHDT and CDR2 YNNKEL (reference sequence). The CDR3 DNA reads TGTGCCAGCAGCCACGGGACAGCCTTCACCCTCCACTTT. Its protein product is CASSHGTAFTLHF.

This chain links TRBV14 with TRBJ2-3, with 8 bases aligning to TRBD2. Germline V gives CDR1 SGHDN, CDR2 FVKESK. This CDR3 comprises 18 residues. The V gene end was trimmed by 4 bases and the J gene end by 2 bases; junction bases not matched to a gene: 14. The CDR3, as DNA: TGTGCCAGCAGCCGCCAAACGGCGGGAGGACGTTTCACAGATACGCAGTATTTT. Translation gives CASSRQTAGGRFTDTQYF.

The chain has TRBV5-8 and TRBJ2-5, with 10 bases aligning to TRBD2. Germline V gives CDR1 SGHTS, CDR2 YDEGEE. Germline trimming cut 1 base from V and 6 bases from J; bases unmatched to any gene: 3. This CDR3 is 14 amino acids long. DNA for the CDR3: TGTGCCAGCAGCTTGCCTAGCGGGGGTAAGACCCAGTACTTC. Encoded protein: CASSLPSGGKTQYF.

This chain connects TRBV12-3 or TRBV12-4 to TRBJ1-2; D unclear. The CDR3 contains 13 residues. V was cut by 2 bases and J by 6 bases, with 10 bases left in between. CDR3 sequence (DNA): TGTGCCAGCAGTTTAAGCCGGTTGGATGGCTACACCTTC. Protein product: CASSLSRLDGYTF.